This T cell receptor (beta chain) is drawn from a study of T-cell reconstitution after alpha-beta-depleted transplantation in children. Molecular barcoding with unique molecular identifiers was used for the TCRbeta library. TCRdb called the PCR reads again in MiXCR, with one record for every CDR3 protein. The profile shows approximately 590,000 distinct CDR3 sequences, about 10% of them singletons. This clonotype was counted a few times. Germline values: CDR1 GTSNPN, CDR2 SVGIG (reference sequence). The CDR3 totals 13 residues. Trimming cost V 5 bases and J 3 bases, with 14 bases left between them. This receptor was identified in a human donor who donated a stem cell graft to a child with acute myeloid leukemia. V is TRBV30 and J is TRBJ2-7; a weak D match, TRBD1 (6 bases). Sequencing was performed on PBMCs from the stem cell graft donor, taken from the stem cell graft. CDR3 sequence: CAWSHLQGYEQYF. The CDR3 DNA follows: TGTGCCTGGTCACACCTACAGGGCTACGAGCAGTACTTC.